The 17 T cell receptor beta chains given below trace back to one sample, sequenced in a study of blood T cell repertoires in COVID-19. Assay: immunoSEQ multiplex PCR; the TCRdb copy retains only in-frame clones and omits some. This table holds about 240,000 clones, about four fifths found once. Specimen: peripheral blood. The receptors here all came from a man aged 25 to 40 who had recovered from COVID-19.

The CDR3 DNA is TGCGCCAGCAGCACGGGGACAGGGAGCGGCTACACCTTC. It is translated as CASSTGTGSGYTF. The chain couples TRBV4-1 to TRBJ1-2, with TRBD1 identical over 9 bases. The CDR3 covers 13 residues. V shed 5 bases and J 8 bases; nucleotides not matched to a gene: 6. Germline CDR1 is MGHRA and CDR2 is YSYEKL.

J is TRBJ2-2 and V is TRBV6-1; 9 positions match TRBD1. Looked up from germline, CDR1 is MNHNS and CDR2 is SASEGT. The CDR3 sequence is 15 residues long. V lost 2 bases to trimming and J lost 4 bases; unmatched junction nucleotides: 2. The CDR3 region is CASSENRGRTGELFF. In nucleotides, the CDR3 is TGTGCCAGCAGTGAAAACAGGGGGCGCACCGGGGAGCTGTTTTTT.

CDR3 coding DNA: TGTGCCAGCGGGGACCAAATGGGACAGGGGGATTATGGCTACACCTTC. It encodes CASGDQMGQGDYGYTF. The V call is TRBV6-6, the J call TRBJ1-2; 11 nucleotides agree with TRBD1. V shed 8 bases and J 5 bases; nucleotides not matched to a gene: 13. Per germline, CDR1 MNHNY and CDR2 SVGAGI (reference sequence). CDR3 length: 16 amino acids.

The gene calls are TRBV10-3 and TRBJ2-1, with 11 bases aligning to TRBD2. Per germline, CDR1 ENHRY and CDR2 SYGVKD. Trimming removed 6 bases from V and 7 bases from J; junction bases left unmatched: 11. CDR3 size: 16 residues. CDR3 protein: CAIRSSGGAGENEQFF. The DNA for the CDR3 is TGTGCCATCAGAAGTAGCGGGGGGGCCGGTGAAAATGAGCAGTTCTTC.

CDR3 loop: CASSLEVRETDTQYF. In DNA form, the CDR3 reads TGTGCCAGCAGCTTAGAAGTGCGAGAAACAGATACGCAGTATTTT. The V gene is TRBV7-6, the J gene TRBJ2-3; unclear D gene. This CDR3 has 15 amino acids. Trimming took off 1 base at V and 3 bases at J, with 11 bases between the two ends. Germline loops: CDR1 SGHVS, CDR2 FNYEAQ.

This clone came up once. V gene TRBV7-3 combines with J gene TRBJ2-2, with 15 nucleotides matching TRBD2. The CDR3 extends over 18 amino acids. With V trimmed by 5 bases and J by 1 base, 5 bases remained unmatched. Per the germline V gene, CDR1 is SGHTA and CDR2 is FQGTGA. The CDR3 protein is CASSPGTSGGRNTGELFF. The DNA of the CDR3 is TGTGCCAGCAGCCCCGGGACTAGCGGGGGGAGGAACACCGGGGAGCTGTTTTTT.

The CDR3 region is CASSFQGDQPQHF. CDR3 nucleotide sequence: TGTGCCAGCAGCTTTCAGGGGGATCAGCCCCAGCATTTT. The genes are TRBV13 and TRBJ1-5, with 7 nucleotides matching TRBD1. After removal of 3 bases from V and 5 bases from J, the junction contained 1 base not matched to a gene. The germline V gene has CDR1 PRHDT and CDR2 FYEKMQ (reference sequence). The CDR3 extends over 13 amino acids.

The gene calls are TRBV21-1 and TRBJ2-7; whether TRBD1, the table's D call, matches the DNA was not checked. TRBV21-1 is reported as a pseudogene. The CDR3 has 12 amino acids. CDR3 coding DNA: TGTGCCAGCAGCAAGGCGGTGGGGCGGCAGTACGTC. As protein: CASSKAVGRQYV.

The rearrangement uses TRBV6-1 and TRBJ2-3, with 10 bases lining up with TRBD1. The length of the CDR3 is 17 residues. The V and J ends lost 1 base and 3 bases, in that order; junction bases with no gene match: 7. In germline, CDR1 is MNHNS, CDR2 SASEGT. CDR3 bases: TGTGCCAGCAGTGAAGATGGGACAGGGGATACAACAGATACGCAGTATTTT. Amino acids: CASSEDGTGDTTDTQYF.

This clone was recorded a few times. CDR3 sequence (DNA): TGTGCCAGCTCCTGGGAGGCCAGTTCACCCCTCCACTTT. It codes for CASSWEASSPLHF. V gene TRBV14 combines with J gene TRBJ1-6, with D uncertain. This CDR3 has 13 residues. V was clipped by 8 bases and J by 9 bases, with 14 bases between them. Germline CDR1 reads SGHDN; CDR2 reads FVKESK.

This clone was recorded once. The rearrangement links TRBV18 to TRBJ1-5; the D gene is possibly TRBD1 (6 bases). Trimming left V 2 bases short and J 9 bases short, with 11 bases between. Germline CDR1 KGHSH, CDR2 LQKENI. The CDR3 runs 13 residues. This CDR3 reads CASSPNRDPPQHF. For the CDR3, the DNA is TGTGCCAGCTCACCAAACAGGGATCCGCCCCAGCATTTT.

The genes are TRBV9 and TRBJ2-2; the D gene is possibly TRBD1 (5 bases). Between the trimmed V and J ends, which lost 4 bases and 10 bases, there was a span of 11 bases. The germline V gene encodes CDR1 SGDLS and CDR2 YYNGEE. The CDR3 runs to 12 residues. CDR3 sequence reads: CASSPGYAELFF. CDR3 coding DNA: TGTGCCAGCAGCCCAGGGTACGCGGAGCTGTTTTTT. The variable domain in full, completed from reference TRBV9 and TRBJ2-2, reads DSGVTQTPKHLITATGQRVTLRCSPRSGDLSVYWYQQSLDQGLQFLIQYYNGEERAKGNILERFSAQQFPDLHSELNLSSLELGDSALYFCASSPGYAELFFGEGSRLTVL.

The J gene is TRBJ1-2, the V gene TRBV27; maybe TRBD1 (6 bases). The CDR3 extends over 13 amino acids. Germline loops: CDR1 MNHEY, CDR2 SMNVEV (reference sequence). The V end was cut by 3 bases, the J end by 8 bases, with 13 bases between. Here the CDR3 DNA reads TGTGCCAGCAGTTTGAAGGGGGTGAGGGGCTACACCTTC. Its protein is CASSLKGVRGYTF.

The rearrangement links TRBV18 to TRBJ2-1, with a weak D call TRBD1 (6 bases). The ends were cut back, 5 bases at V and 5 bases at J, with 10 bases in the middle. Germline V CDR1 and CDR2: KGHSH, LQKENI. The CDR3 has 13 amino acids. The CDR3 DNA reads TGTGCCAGCTCAATGGACAGACACAATGAGCAGTTCTTC. It encodes CASSMDRHNEQFF.

The J gene is TRBJ1-4, the V gene TRBV27; D is undetermined. The CDR3 is made up of 13 amino acids. V shed 7 bases and J shed 7 bases, with 13 bases lying between them. CDR1 is MNHEY and CDR2 is SMNVEV in the germline V gene (reference sequence). CDR3 amino acids: CASKDLLGEKLFF. The CDR3 region has the DNA TGTGCCAGCAAAGACTTGCTTGGTGAAAAACTGTTTTTT.

The rearrangement joins TRBV3-1 (or the pseudogene TRBV3-2) to TRBJ2-5; D perhaps matches TRBD2 (5 bases). Germline V gene lookup returns CDR1 LGHDT and CDR2 YNNKEL (reference sequence). Deletions cut 0 bases from V and 0 bases from J, with 11 bases between. The CDR3 contains 16 residues. CDR3 amino acids: CASSQETTAYQETQYF. CDR3 nucleotides: TGTGCCAGCAGCCAAGAGACTACCGCGTACCAAGAGACCCAGTACTTC.

This chain links TRBV19 with TRBJ2-5; tentatively, D is TRBD1 (5 bases). This CDR3 is 13 amino acids long. Germline loops: CDR1 LNHDA, CDR2 SQIVND (reference sequence). Trimming removed 9 bases at V and 5 bases at J, with 16 bases between. DNA for the CDR3: TGTGCCAGCTCCAGGGTCCAGATTGAGACCCAGTACTTC. Its protein product is CASSRVQIETQYF.